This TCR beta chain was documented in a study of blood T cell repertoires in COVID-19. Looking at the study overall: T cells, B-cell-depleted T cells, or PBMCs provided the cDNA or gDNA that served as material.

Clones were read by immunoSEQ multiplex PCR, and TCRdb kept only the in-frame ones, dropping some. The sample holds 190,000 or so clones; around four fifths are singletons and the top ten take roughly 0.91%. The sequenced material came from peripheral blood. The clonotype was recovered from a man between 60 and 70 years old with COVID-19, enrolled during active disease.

CDR3 nucleotide sequence: TGTGCCAGCAGCCGCCCAGAGAACACTGAAGCTTTCTTT. It is translated as CASSRPENTEAFF. The chain couples TRBV7-9 to TRBJ1-1; no clear D gene. In germline, CDR1 is SEHNR, CDR2 FQNEAQ (reference sequence). Trimming took off 5 bases at V and 1 base at J, with 8 bases between the two ends. The CDR3 has 13 amino acids.